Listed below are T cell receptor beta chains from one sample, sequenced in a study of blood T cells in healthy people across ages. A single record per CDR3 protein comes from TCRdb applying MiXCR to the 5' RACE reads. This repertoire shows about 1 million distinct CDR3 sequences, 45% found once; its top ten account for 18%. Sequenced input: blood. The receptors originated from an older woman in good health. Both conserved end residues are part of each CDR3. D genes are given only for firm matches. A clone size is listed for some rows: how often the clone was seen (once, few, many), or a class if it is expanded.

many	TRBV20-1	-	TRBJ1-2	TGCAGTGCGTTTGAGTCGACAGTTGATGGCTACACCTTC	CSAFESTVDGYTF
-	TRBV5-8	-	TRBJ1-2	TGTGCCAGCAGCCCCCTTCCGGGGGGCTATGGCTACACCTTC	CASSPLPGGYGYTF
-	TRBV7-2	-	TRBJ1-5	TGTGCCAGCAGCCCCGGTGGAGTAGTCAATCAGCCCCAGCATTTT	CASSPGGVVNQPQHF
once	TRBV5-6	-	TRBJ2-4	TGTGCCAGCAGCTCGGACCTTCCTGGGGAGCAGTACTTC	CASSSDLPGEQYF
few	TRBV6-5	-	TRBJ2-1	TGTGCCAGCAGTTCCCACCTCAATGAGCAGTTCTTC	CASSSHLNEQFF
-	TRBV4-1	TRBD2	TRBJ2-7	TGCGCCAGCAGCCAAGTTGGGGCGGGGGGCGGTCTATACGAGCAGTACTTC	CASSQVGAGGGLYEQYF
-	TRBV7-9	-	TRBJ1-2	TGTGCCAGCAGCTCCGGGACTGCCGTCTATGGCTACACCTTC	CASSSGTAVYGYTF
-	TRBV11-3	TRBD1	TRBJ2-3	TGTGCCAGCGGCTCGGGACAGCTAGACACAGATACGCAGTATTTT	CASGSGQLDTDTQYF
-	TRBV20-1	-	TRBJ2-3	TGCAGTGCTAGTACAGGTCTCTCTATAGCGGCCCCAAGCACAGATACGCAGTATTTT	CSASTGLSIAAPSTDTQYF
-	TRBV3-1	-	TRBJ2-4	TGTGCCAGCAGCCAAGGTCGTGCTGAGGTGGGAAACATTCAGTACTTC	CASSQGRAEVGNIQYF
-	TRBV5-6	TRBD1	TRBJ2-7	TGTGCCAGCAGCCAGGTGAGGGGGCATGAGCAGTACTTC	CASSQVRGHEQYF
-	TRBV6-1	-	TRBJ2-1	TGTGCCAGCAGTGAAAATACTAGCCGGGAGCAGTTCTTC	CASSENTSREQFF
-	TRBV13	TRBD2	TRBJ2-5	TGTGCCAGCAGCTCGAGACTAGCGAGGGGCCAAGAGACCCAGTACTTC	CASSSRLARGQETQYF
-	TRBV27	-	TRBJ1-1	TGTGCCAGCAGTTTATGGTCATCAGGGAGAATAAACACTGAAGCTTTCTTT	CASSLWSSGRINTEAFF
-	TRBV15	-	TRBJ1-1	TGTGCCACCAGCAGAGGAACGGCTATGAACACTGAAGCTTTCTTT	CATSRGTAMNTEAFF
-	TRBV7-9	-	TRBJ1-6	TGTGCCAGCAGCTCAACCGGGACGGACAATTCACCCCTCCACTTT	CASSSTGTDNSPLHF
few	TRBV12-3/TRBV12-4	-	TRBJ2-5	TGTGCCAGCAGACCACCCTTTAGGGGTGGGGGCCTACAAGAGACCCAGTACTTC	CASRPPFRGGGLQETQYF
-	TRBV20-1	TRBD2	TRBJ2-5	TGCAGTGCCCCCCCCTTTCGGGGGGATAAAGAGACCCAGTACTTC	CSAPPFRGDKETQYF
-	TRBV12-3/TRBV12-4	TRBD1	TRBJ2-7	TGTGCCAGCAGTCTTAGACAGGGAACGACCTACGAGCAGTACTTC	CASSLRQGTTYEQYF
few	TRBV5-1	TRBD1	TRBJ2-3	TGCGCCAGCCTCGACAGGGGAAACACAGATACGCAGTATTTT	CASLDRGNTDTQYF
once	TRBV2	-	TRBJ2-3	TGTGCCAGCAATTTTAACAGTTACACAGATACGCAGTATTTT	CASNFNSYTDTQYF
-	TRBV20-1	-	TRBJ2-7	TGCAGTGCACGGGACGTACTTACCTACGAGCAGTACTTC	CSARDVLTYEQYF
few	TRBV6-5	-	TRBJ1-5	TGTGCCAGCAGTTACGTAGTTGGCAATCAGCCCCAGCATTTT	CASSYVVGNQPQHF
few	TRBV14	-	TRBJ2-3	TGTGCCAGCAGCCAAACCCCAGATACGCAGTATTTT	CASSQTPDTQYF
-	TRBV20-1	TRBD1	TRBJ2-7	TGCAGTGCTCTCGAACCCGTGGACAGGGGAGCGTACAATGAGCAGTACTTC	CSALEPVDRGAYNEQYF
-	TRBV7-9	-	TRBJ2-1	TGTGCCAGCAGCCATGTGGGGGGTGAGCAGTTCTTC	CASSHVGGEQFF
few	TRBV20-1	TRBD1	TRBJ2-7	TGCAGTGCCAGCCCTGGGACAGGGGCCTACGAGCAGTACTTC	CSASPGTGAYEQYF
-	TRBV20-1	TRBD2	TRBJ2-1	TGCAGTGCTAGAGATCCCTTTTCTCGGGAGGCCTCCTACAATGAGCAGTTCTTC	CSARDPFSREASYNEQFF
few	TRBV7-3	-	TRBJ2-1	TGTGCCAGCAGCTTCTCTAGCGACAATGAGCAGTTCTTC	CASSFSSDNEQFF
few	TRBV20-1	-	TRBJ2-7	TGCAGTGCTAGAGATTGGTGGAGCTACGAGCAGTACTTC	CSARDWWSYEQYF
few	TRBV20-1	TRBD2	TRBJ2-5	TGCAGTGCTAGAGAGGGCGGGAGGGCCTTGAAGACCCAGTACTTC	CSAREGGRALKTQYF
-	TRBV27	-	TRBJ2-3	TGTGCCAGCAGCCGAGCGGGTGTCGGCACAGATACGCAGTATTTT	CASSRAGVGTDTQYF
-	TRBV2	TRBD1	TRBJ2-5	TGTGCCAGCAGTGAGGACAGGGCACGGCAGTACTTC	CASSEDRARQYF
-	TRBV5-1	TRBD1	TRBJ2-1	TGCGCCAGCAGCTGGGATAATACAGGGGTCAATGAGCAGTTCTTC	CASSWDNTGVNEQFF
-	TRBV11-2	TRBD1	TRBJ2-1	TGTGCCAGCAGCTTATGGGGCAGGGGGCCGGAGGAGCAGTTCTTC	CASSLWGRGPEEQFF
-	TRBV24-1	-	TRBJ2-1	TGTGCCACCAGTGATTCTCCAGGGGATGGGCAGTTCTTC	CATSDSPGDGQFF
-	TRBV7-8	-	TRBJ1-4	TGTGCCAGCAGCTCCCTCGGGGGGGCTACTAATGAAAAACTGTTTTTT	CASSSLGGATNEKLFF
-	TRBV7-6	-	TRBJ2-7	TGTGCCAGCAGCCCTTCTGGGATGGCTCGGGAGCAGTACTTC	CASSPSGMAREQYF